This passage covers 5 T cell receptor beta chains from one sample sequenced in a study of control samples from healthy donors and cancer patients. The data were produced by immunoSEQ multiplex PCR, yet TCRdb's version contains in-frame clones alone and is incomplete. The table has about 140,000 clones, about 90% seen once. Source material: blood. Receptor source: a man between 18 and 35 years old in good health.

This clone was picked up one time. This rearrangement joins TRBV6-5 to TRBJ1-3; D unresolved. The CDR3 sequence is 14 residues long. The germline V gene encodes CDR1 MNHEY and CDR2 SVGAGI. V lost 2 bases and J lost 3, with 8 bases in between. The CDR3 region is CASSYRRLGNTIYF. The CDR3 DNA follows: TGTGCCAGCAGTTACCGACGCCTTGGAAACACCATATATTTT.

The chain combines TRBV7-2 with TRBJ1-1, with 10 bases matching TRBD1. Per germline, CDR1 SGHTA and CDR2 FQGNSA. With V trimmed by 1 base and J by 4 bases, 3 bases remained unmatched. This CDR3 region has 15 residues. The CDR3 reads CASSLDRTGGTEAFF. CDR3 in DNA: TGTGCCAGCAGCTTAGATCGGACAGGGGGCACTGAAGCTTTCTTT.

This chain connects TRBV6-5 to TRBJ2-2; unclear D gene. This CDR3 contains 13 residues. Germline lookup yields CDR1 MNHEY and CDR2 SVGAGI. V was shortened by 8 bases and J by 1 base, with 8 bases between the two germline ends. Here the CDR3 DNA reads TGTGCCAGCGCCGACGGGAACACCGGGGAGCTGTTTTTT. Translation: CASADGNTGELFF.

The rearrangement joins TRBV7-2 to TRBJ2-1; perhaps TRBD1 as D (5 bases). V was shortened by 1 base and J by 6 bases, with 13 bases between the two germline ends. From germline, CDR1 is SGHTA and CDR2 FQGNSA. This CDR3 has 15 residues. The CDR3 sequence is CASSLEGVLSNEQFF. CDR3 coding DNA: TGTGCCAGCAGCTTAGAAGGGGTACTATCCAATGAGCAGTTCTTC.

The V gene is TRBV6-5, the J gene TRBJ2-2; D perhaps matches TRBD1 (6 bases). Trimming removed 9 bases from V and 0 bases from J, with 14 bases in between. This CDR3 is built from 15 residues. Germline-derived CDR1 and CDR2 are MNHEY and SVGAGI. CDR3 region: CASDGQYTNTGELFF. The CDR3 DNA follows: TGTGCCAGTGATGGACAGTATACGAACACCGGGGAGCTGTTTTTT.